This record looks at one T cell receptor beta chain sequence and its context. The CDR3 contains 14 residues. The germline V gene encodes CDR1 MNHEY and CDR2 SMNVEV (reference sequence). V lost 10 bases and J 6 bases, leaving 20 bases between the germline ends. The data derive from a study of T cell changes during pregnancy in multiple sclerosis. Here immunoSEQ multiplex PCR was the method, and the copy in TCRdb shows in-frame clones only, minus some. The profile shows about 36,000 clones, just over 90% of them singletons. The chain combines TRBV27 with TRBJ2-3; D possibly corresponds to TRBD1 (5 bases). The TCR originated in a female donor with multiple sclerosis, enrolled in a pregnancy study. This sample comprised CD4+ T cells from peripheral blood mononuclear cells, obtained after pregnancy. CDR3 region: CATQGFGSEDTQYF. CDR3 DNA: TGTGCCACCCAGGGCTTTGGGTCCGAGGATACGCAGTATTTT.